The rows below give T cell receptor beta chains drawn from one sample of a study of T cells in Graves' hyperthyroidism and ophthalmopathy. TCRdb reprocessed the multiplex PCR reads via MiXCR and lists one record per CDR3 protein. Among around 300,000 distinct CDR3 sequences listed, roughly 15% were seen once. What was sequenced was blood. These TCRs come from a woman aged 40 to 50 with Graves' hyperthyroidism. Each CDR3 is given with its conserved first and last residue. A D gene is named only where the DNA matches it firmly. The size of a clone is reported for some rows only, either as once, few or many, or as a class for expanded clones.

>14|TRBV30|TRBJ2-7|.|.
TGTGCCTGGAGTGTGCTAGTAGGGGTGGGCGAGCAGTACTTC
CAWSVLVGVGEQYF
>14|TRBV12-3/TRBV12-4|TRBJ1-3|many|.
TGTGCCAGCAGCCCGGGAAGCGACGGAAACACCATATATTTT
CASSPGSDGNTIYF
>16|TRBV11-2|TRBJ2-7|many|TRBD2
TGTGCCAGCAGCTCGTTCTCGGGGCGGGAGGGCCACGAGCAGTACTTC
CASSSFSGREGHEQYF
>16|TRBV7-9|TRBJ1-3|many|.
TGTGCCAGCAGCTCGCTGAGGAGTAACTCTGGAAACACCATATATTTT
CASSSLRSNSGNTIYF
>15|TRBV20-1|TRBJ2-5|many|TRBD2
TGCAGTGCTAAAGGGACTAGCGAGAACCAAGAGACCCAGTACTTC
CSAKGTSENQETQYF
>17|TRBV27|TRBJ1-5|many|.
TGTGCCAGCAGTTTAGAGGGCCCCGAATATAGCAATCAGCCCCAGCATTTT
CASSLEGPEYSNQPQHF
>15|TRBV2|TRBJ2-1|many|.
TGTGCCAGCAGTGAAAGGGCATCTTCCTACAATGAGCAGTTCTTC
CASSERASSYNEQFF
>15|TRBV7-2|TRBJ2-3|many|TRBD2
TGTGCCAGCAGCTTACTAGCGGGATTCACAGATACGCAGTATTTT
CASSLLAGFTDTQYF
>15|TRBV4-3|TRBJ1-2|.|TRBD1
TGCGCCAGCAGCCAAGACCGGGACAGGGAGGCTGGCTACACCTTC
CASSQDRDREAGYTF
>16|TRBV7-8|TRBJ2-7|many|TRBD2
TGTGCCAGCAGCTTAGCGCGGAGACTAGCGGTACACGAGCAGTACTTC
CASSLARRLAVHEQYF
>16|TRBV6-1|TRBJ2-2|many|TRBD2
TGTGCCAGCAGGGGACTAGCGGGAGTGAACACCGGGGAGCTGTTTTTT
CASRGLAGVNTGELFF
>14|TRBV5-6|TRBJ1-2|many|.
TGTGCCAGCAGCGGCAGGGGTCGCCGCTATGGCTACACCTTC
CASSGRGRRYGYTF
>14|TRBV7-2|TRBJ1-2|many|TRBD1
TGTGCCAGCAGCCAGGACAGGGGATCGGATGGCTACACCTTC
CASSQDRGSDGYTF
>15|TRBV9|TRBJ2-7|few|TRBD2
TGTGCCAGCAGCGTAGAAGGACTAGCGGGATACGAGCAGTACTTC
CASSVEGLAGYEQYF
>15|TRBV14|TRBJ1-1|many|TRBD1
TGTGCCAGCAGCTTAGGACAGGGAGGTTGGACTGAAGCTTTCTTT
CASSLGQGGWTEAFF
>13|TRBV13|TRBJ1-1|many|.
TGTGCCAGCAGCTTGAAGGGGCTGACTGAAGCTTTCTTT
CASSLKGLTEAFF
>15|TRBV2|TRBJ2-7|many|.
TGTGCCAGCAGTGGGAGGGTCCAAAAACCTTACGAGCAGTACTTC
CASSGRVQKPYEQYF
>13|TRBV11-2|TRBJ2-7|many|.
TGTGCCAGCAGCTTAGGGGCCAGTTTCGAGCAGTACTTC
CASSLGASFEQYF
>13|TRBV6-1|TRBJ1-4|many|.
TGTGCCAGCAGTGAGGCAGGCAATGAAAAACTGTTTTTT
CASSEAGNEKLFF
>17|TRBV3-1|TRBJ2-1|many|.
TGTGCCAGCAGCCAAGATATTTGGGGGACCGCTTACAATGAGCAGTTCTTC
CASSQDIWGTAYNEQFF
>15|TRBV28|TRBJ2-1|many|TRBD2
TGTGCCAGCAGTTTAAGCCTAAAAGCGGGAGATGAGCAGTTCTTC
CASSLSLKAGDEQFF
>16|TRBV28|TRBJ2-1|many|.
TGTGCCAGCAGTTTGGGGAAACTTAGTCGGCGGGATGAGCAGTTCTTC
CASSLGKLSRRDEQFF
>15|TRBV6-1|TRBJ1-5|few|TRBD1
TGTGCCAGCAGCGAAGCAGGGGGTAGCAATCAGCCCCAGCATTTT
CASSEAGGSNQPQHF
>15|TRBV20-1|TRBJ2-1|many|.
TGCAGTGCTACAAGGGGCGGGCTCGGCTACAATGAGCAGTTCTTC
CSATRGGLGYNEQFF
>21|TRBV7-2|TRBJ2-4|.|TRBD2
TGTGCCAGCAGCTTAGGCTCCCTACTAGCGGGAGTCTTCTCCCTTAAAAACATTCAGTACTTC
CASSLGSLLAGVFSLKNIQYF
>13|TRBV12-3/TRBV12-4|TRBJ1-2|many|.
TGTGCCAGCAGAGATACAGGGCACTATGGCTACACCTTC
CASRDTGHYGYTF
>13|TRBV7-7|TRBJ2-5|many|.
TGTGCTAGCAGCTCCGGGTTGAAAGAGACCCAGTACTTC
CASSSGLKETQYF
>15|TRBV5-1|TRBJ2-5|.|TRBD2
TGCGCCAGCAGCTTGGTAGCGGGTACCCAAGAGACCCAGTACTTC
CASSLVAGTQETQYF
>12|TRBV12-3/TRBV12-4|TRBJ1-1|many|.
TGTGCCAGCAGACCAGGGACCACTGAAGCTTTCTTT
CASRPGTTEAFF
>16|TRBV12-3/TRBV12-4|TRBJ2-7|many|.
TGTGCCAGCAGTTTTCGGGGGGCCCCGAGCTCCTACGAGCAGTACTTC
CASSFRGAPSSYEQYF
>13|TRBV29-1|TRBJ2-7|.|.
TGCAGCGTTGAATTAGTGGGAGGGGGCGAGCAGTACTTC
CSVELVGGGEQYF
>14|TRBV29-1|TRBJ1-1|many|.
TGCAGCGTTTCCCGAGGGACAATAGGCACTGAAGCTTTCTTT
CSVSRGTIGTEAFF
>23|TRBV20-1|TRBJ2-7|many|TRBD2
TGCAGTGCTAGAGCGAGGGGGCGTGGGGGAGGGACTAGCGGGTACAGAGTAGACTACGAGCAGTACTTC
CSARARGRGGGTSGYRVDYEQYF
>15|TRBV7-8|TRBJ2-7|many|TRBD2
TGTGCCAGCAGCTTAATAGCGGGAGGCTCCTACGAGCAGTACTTC
CASSLIAGGSYEQYF
>15|TRBV7-2|TRBJ2-5|many|TRBD2
TGTGCCTCCAGCGGGGGCCTCCATTCCCAAGAGACCCAGTACTTC
CASSGGLHSQETQYF
>12|TRBV20-1|TRBJ2-1|once|TRBD2
TGCAGTGCTCCTAGCGGGAGATCTGAGCAGTTCTTC
CSAPSGRSEQFF
>16|TRBV6-1|TRBJ2-2|.|TRBD2
TGTGCCAGCAGACTAGCGGGACACCTGAACACCGGGGAGCTGTTTTTT
CASRLAGHLNTGELFF
>18|TRBV12-3/TRBV12-4|TRBJ2-1|many|TRBD1
TGTGCCAGCACCCCGGGACAGGCGCTGCATGGCTCCTACAATGAGCAGTTCTTC
CASTPGQALHGSYNEQFF
>14|TRBV6-1|TRBJ2-7|many|.
TGTGCCAGCAGTCGGGACGATAGCTCCTACGAGCAGTACTTC
CASSRDDSSYEQYF
>14|TRBV7-8|TRBJ2-7|many|.
TGTGCCAGCAGCTTCTTATCTTTCTCCTACGAGCAGTACTTC
CASSFLSFSYEQYF
>16|TRBV27|TRBJ1-4|few|.
TGTGCCAGCAGTTTATCGTACTTCGCCTCCAATGAAAAACTGTTTTTT
CASSLSYFASNEKLFF
>14|TRBV29-1|TRBJ2-3|many|.
TGCAGCGTTGAAGATGCAGGGAGCACAGATACGCAGTATTTT
CSVEDAGSTDTQYF
>15|TRBV7-3|TRBJ1-2|.|.
TGTGCCAGCAGCCCGGGCGGGGCTTCTAACTATGGCTACACCTTC
CASSPGGASNYGYTF
>14|TRBV2|TRBJ1-1|many|.
TGTGCCAGCAGTGAACAGGGCCTGAACACTGAAGCTTTCTTT
CASSEQGLNTEAFF
>14|TRBV6-1|TRBJ2-5|many|TRBD1
TGTGCCAGCAGTTACGGGACAGGGGACGAGACCCAGTACTTC
CASSYGTGDETQYF
>14|TRBV30|TRBJ2-1|many|TRBD2
TGTGCCTGGAGCGGGGGGGGGATCGACAATGAGCAGTTCTTC
CAWSGGGIDNEQFF
>15|TRBV20-1|TRBJ1-2|many|.
TGCAGTGCTAATTCCGGACTCCCGGGACGGTATGGCTACACCTTC
CSANSGLPGRYGYTF
>15|TRBV9|TRBJ1-2|many|.
TGTGCCAGCAGCGTAGGGTGGTTAGCTAACTATGGCTACACCTTC
CASSVGWLANYGYTF